This entry features one T cell receptor (beta chain) sequence. Its antigen is still unknown. The PCR contained 60 Vbeta and 13 Jbeta primers. The protocol was immunoSEQ multiplex PCR, while the TCRdb copy is restricted to in-frame clones and leaves out a portion. The sample holds around 88,000 clones, over 65% seen once. Germline V gene sequence: CDR1 SGHNT, CDR2 YENEEA. The CDR3 loop spans 12 amino acids. The V end lost 2 bases, the J end lost 5 bases, and 7 bases lay between the germline ends. The data belong to a study of cytomegalovirus exposure and HLA in healthy donors. Study results and caveats: TCR beta V- and J-gene trimming, according to a later analysis, was linked to a missense DCLRE1C variant.

The source of this sequence is a male donor in good health and CMV-seronegative. This chain uses TRBV11-3 with TRBJ2-7, with D possibly TRBD1 on 6 matching bases. The sequenced sample consisted of PBMCs. The CDR3 loop is CASSLSGDEQYF. The CDR3 region has the DNA TGTGCCAGCAGCTTATCAGGGGACGAGCAGTACTTC.